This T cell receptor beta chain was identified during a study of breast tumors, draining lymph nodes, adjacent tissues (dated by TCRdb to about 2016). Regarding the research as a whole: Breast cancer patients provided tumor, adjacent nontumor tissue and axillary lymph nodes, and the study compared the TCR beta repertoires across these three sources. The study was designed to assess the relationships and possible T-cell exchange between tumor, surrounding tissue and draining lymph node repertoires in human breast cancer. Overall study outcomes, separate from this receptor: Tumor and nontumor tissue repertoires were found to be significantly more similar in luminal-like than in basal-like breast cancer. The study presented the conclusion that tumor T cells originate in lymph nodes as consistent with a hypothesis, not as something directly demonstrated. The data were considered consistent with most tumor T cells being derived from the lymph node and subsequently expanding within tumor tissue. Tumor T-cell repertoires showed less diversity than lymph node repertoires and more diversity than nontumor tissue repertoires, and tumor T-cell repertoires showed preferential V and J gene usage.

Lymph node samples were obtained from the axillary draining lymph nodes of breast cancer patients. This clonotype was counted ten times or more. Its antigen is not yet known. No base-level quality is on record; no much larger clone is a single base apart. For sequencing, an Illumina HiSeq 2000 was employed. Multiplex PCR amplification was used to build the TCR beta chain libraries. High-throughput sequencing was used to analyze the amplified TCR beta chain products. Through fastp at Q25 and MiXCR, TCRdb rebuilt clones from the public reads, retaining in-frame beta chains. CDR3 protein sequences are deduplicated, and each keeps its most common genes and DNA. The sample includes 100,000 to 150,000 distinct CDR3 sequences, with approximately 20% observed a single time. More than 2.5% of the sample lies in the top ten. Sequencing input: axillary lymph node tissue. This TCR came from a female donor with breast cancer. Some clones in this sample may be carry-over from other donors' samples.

The CDR3 protein is CASSHRAGQETQYF. The nucleotide sequence is TGTGCCAGCAGCCACAGAGCGGGACAAGAGACCCAGTACTTC. The chain employs TRBV7-2 and TRBJ2-5, with TRBD2 identical over 7 junction bases. The CDR3 contains 14 residues, cysteine and phenylalanine counted. The DNA shown is the 42-base CDR3, in frame from base 1. For this chain, trimming is 5 bases at the V end and 2 bases at the J end, and the number of junction bases without a gene match is 5. From the germline V gene, CDR1 is SGHTA and CDR2 is FQGNSA.